These 28 T cell receptor beta chains were sequenced from one sample in a study of blood T cell repertoires in COVID-19. Sequencing used immunoSEQ multiplex PCR; TCRdb keeps in-frame clones, though not all of them. There are 250,000 to 350,000 clones in the sample; more than 90% occur only once, and roughly 20% lies in the top ten. The sequencing sample was made of PBMCs or T cells enriched from blood (not recorded which). The origin of the receptors is a woman younger than 45 who had recovered from COVID-19.

This chain joins TRBV11-3 and TRBJ1-5; TRBD1 might be the D (5 bases). The CDR3 is 14 amino acids. CDR1 SGHNT and CDR2 YENEEA come from the germline V gene. The CDR3 sequence is CEYRSRPSNQPQHF. The CDR3 bases are TGTGAATACAGGAGCAGGCCTTCCAATCAGCCCCAGCATTTT.

The V call is TRBV7-9, the J call TRBJ2-3; 7 bases are shared with TRBD2. Germline V gene lookup returns CDR1 SEHNR and CDR2 FQNEAQ (reference sequence). The ends lost 7 bases at V and 0 bases at J; junction bases unmatched: 7. The CDR3 runs 15 residues. CDR3 sequence (DNA): TGTGCCAGCATCGATGGGGGGGGTAGCACAGATACGCAGTATTTT. Encoded protein: CASIDGGGSTDTQYF.

Only one count was recorded for this clone. J is TRBJ2-1 and V is TRBV9; 8 bases fit TRBD2. The CDR3 is 15 residues long. CDR1 is SGDLS and CDR2 is YYNGEE in the germline V gene. V shed 0 bases and J 8 bases; nucleotides not matched to a gene: 7. The CDR3 DNA follows: TGTGCCAGCAGCGTAGTAGCGGGATCTTGGGATGAGCAGTTCTTC. Amino acid sequence: CASSVVAGSWDEQFF.

The CDR3, as DNA: TGTGCCAGCAGCTCAGGACTAGCGGGGGGCCCCGCCAAAAACATTCAGTACTTC. Residues: CASSSGLAGGPAKNIQYF. The genes are TRBV5-8 and TRBJ2-4; 14 bases fit TRBD2. The CDR3 runs to 18 residues. In germline, CDR1 is SGHTS, CDR2 YDEGEE. After removal of 3 bases from V and 1 base from J, the junction contained 6 bases not matched to a gene. Drawing the rest from reference TRBV5-8 and TRBJ2-4, the complete variable domain is EAGVTQSPTHLIKTRGQQATLRCSPISGHTSVYWYQQALGLGLQFLLWYDEGEERNRGNFPPRFSGRQFPNYSSELNVNALELEDSALYLCASSSGLAGGPAKNIQYFGAGTRLSVL.

The J gene is TRBJ2-1, the V gene TRBV3-1 (or the pseudogene TRBV3-2); TRBD2 matches 14 bases. V gave up 6 bases and J gave up 8 bases; unmatched junction bases: 9. Looked up from germline, CDR1 is LGHDT and CDR2 is YNNKEL (reference sequence). This CDR3 has 16 amino acids. The CDR3 sequence is CASSRPTSGGVYEQFF. In DNA form, the CDR3 reads TGTGCCAGCAGTCGACCGACTAGCGGGGGGGTATATGAGCAGTTCTTC.

The chain carries TRBV10-3 and TRBJ2-3, with 12 bases fitting TRBD2. Trimming removed 5 bases from V and 2 bases from J; junction bases left unmatched: 2. Germline V CDR1 and CDR2: ENHRY, SYGVKD. CDR3 length: 15 amino acids. CDR3 residues: CAISRLAGDTDTQYF. The DNA for the CDR3 is TGTGCCATCAGTCGACTAGCGGGGGACACAGATACGCAGTATTTT.

This rearrangement joins TRBV7-9 to TRBJ2-1; 15 nucleotides line up with TRBD2. V lost 1 base to trimming and J lost 13 bases; unmatched junction nucleotides: 11. Germline V gene lookup returns CDR1 SEHNR and CDR2 FQNEAQ (reference sequence). CDR3 size: 17 residues. CDR3 nucleotides: TGTGCCAGCAGCTTAGGGCTGGCCGGGACTAGCGGGGGGCCCCAGTTCTTC. Its translation is CASSLGLAGTSGGPQFF.

This clone was observed a single time. The CDR3 bases are TGCGCCAGCAGCCCGACAGGGAGAGCTGAAGCTTTCTTT. This translates into CASSPTGRAEAFF. The gene calls are TRBV5-1 and TRBJ1-1, with 7 bases fitting TRBD1. The V segment lost 4 bases and the J segment 6 bases; nucleotides outside the gene matches: 6. CDR1 SGHRS and CDR2 YFSETQ come from the germline V gene. This CDR3 is built from 13 residues.

This clone has only one observation. V and J are TRBV20-1 and TRBJ1-1, with no clear D. The CDR3 extends over 15 amino acids. The germline V and J ends were trimmed by 6 bases and 2 bases, with 19 bases remaining between them. CDR1 is DFQATT, CDR2 SNEGSKA, per germline (reference sequence). The CDR3 spells CSASHSGSKNTEAFF. The CDR3 nucleotides are TGCAGTGCCAGTCATTCCGGGAGTAAAAACACTGAAGCTTTCTTT.

V and J are TRBV7-2 and TRBJ1-4; D remains unclear. Germline values: CDR1 SGHTA, CDR2 FQGNSA. The ends were cut back, 5 bases at V and 0 bases at J, with 7 bases in the middle. This CDR3 has 14 amino acids. The CDR3 DNA follows: TGTGCCAGCAGCCCCTTTGCAACTAATGAAAAACTGTTTTTT. The encoded protein is CASSPFATNEKLFF.

The chain links TRBV29-1 to TRBJ1-1; no firm D call. The CDR3 is 13 amino acids. Germline CDR1 SQVTM, CDR2 ANQGSEA. The ends were cut back, 5 bases at V and 5 bases at J, with 15 bases in the middle. The CDR3 loop is CSVNGRLGTEAFF. CDR3 DNA sequence: TGCAGCGTTAACGGGAGGCTTGGGACTGAAGCTTTCTTT.

DNA of the CDR3: TGTGCCAGCAGTCCCTCGACAGAAGGGTCACCCCTCCACTTT. This codes for CASSPSTEGSPLHF. The chain is built from TRBV27 and TRBJ1-6, with D tentatively TRBD1 (5 bases). Trimming cost V 5 bases and J 10 bases, with 15 bases left between them. Germline V gene data show CDR1 as MNHEY and CDR2 as SMNVEV (reference sequence). This CDR3 is built from 14 residues.

The chain is built from TRBV20-1 and TRBJ1-2; D is uncertain. The CDR3 totals 15 residues. From germline, CDR1 is DFQATT and CDR2 SNEGSKA (reference sequence). Trimming cost V 3 bases and J 8 bases, with 22 bases left between them. The CDR3 is CSASFMEGSGSGYTF. CDR3 DNA: TGCAGTGCTAGTTTTATGGAGGGAAGTGGATCCGGCTACACCTTC.

The CDR3 reads CASSPAGGLWQPQHF. The CDR3 DNA is TGTGCCAGCAGCCCCGCCGGGGGGCTATGGCAGCCCCAGCATTTT. The chain recombines TRBV2 with TRBJ1-5; a possible D gene is TRBD1 (6 bases). The CDR3 totals 15 residues. Per the germline V gene, CDR1 is SNHLY and CDR2 is FYNNEI. V was pared by 6 bases and J by 7 bases, with 19 bases between.

This rearrangement joins TRBV9 to TRBJ1-3; no clear D gene. The length of the CDR3 is 16 residues. Trimming took off 0 bases at V and 0 bases at J, with 10 bases between the two ends. The germline CDR1 and CDR2 sequences are SGDLS and YYNGEE. In DNA form, the CDR3 reads TGTGCCAGCAGCGTAGGAGGAGAGTTCTCTGGAAACACCATATATTTT. It translates to CASSVGGEFSGNTIYF.

This sequence joins TRBV5-1 and TRBJ2-7, with 7 bases aligning to TRBD2. CDR3 length: 15 amino acids. J gave up 0 bases and V 4 bases, and 7 bases lay outside the gene matches. The germline CDR1 and CDR2 sequences are SGHRS and YFSETQ. The CDR3 region is CASSGGDRASYEQYF. CDR3 coding DNA: TGCGCCAGCAGCGGGGGGGACCGAGCCTCCTACGAGCAGTACTTC.

This chain joins TRBV7-3 and TRBJ2-7; 8 bases align to TRBD1. In germline, CDR1 is SGHTA, CDR2 FQGTGA. The ends lost 1 base at V and 5 bases at J; junction bases unmatched: 10. The CDR3 runs 16 residues. CDR3 residues: CASSLIPGQGANEQYF. The DNA of the CDR3 is TGTGCCAGCAGCTTAATCCCAGGACAGGGTGCTAACGAGCAGTACTTC.

The chain employs TRBV7-8 and TRBJ1-5; D is uncertain. The V gene lost 2 bases and the J gene lost 3 bases, with 11 bases spanning the gap. The CDR3 covers 15 residues. The germline V gene has CDR1 SGHVS and CDR2 FQNEAQ. CDR3 protein: CASSLNTGINQPQHF. CDR3 DNA sequence: TGTGCCAGCAGCTTAAATACCGGTATCAATCAGCCCCAGCATTTT. The full variable domain, its missing parts supplied by reference TRBV7-8 and TRBJ1-5, is GAGVSQSPRYKVAKRGQDVALRCDPISGHVSLFWYQQALGQGPEFLTYFQNEAQLDKSGLPSDRFFAERPEGSVSTLKIQRTQQEDSAVYLCASSLNTGINQPQHFGDGTRLSIL.

The V call is TRBV18, the J call TRBJ2-2, with 7 bases lining up with TRBD2. CDR1 is KGHSH, CDR2 LQKENI, per germline. The V segment lost 6 bases and the J segment 1 base; nucleotides outside the gene matches: 8. The length of the CDR3 is 16 residues. CDR3 bases: TGTGCCAGCTCCTTACAGCGGGGTCAGAACACCGGGGAGCTGTTTTTT. Its translation: CASSLQRGQNTGELFF.

This chain connects TRBV2 to TRBJ2-1; 7 bases are a match to TRBD2. This CDR3 is 14 amino acids long. With 5 bases clipped from V and 2 bases from J, the junction kept 3 bases outside the gene matches. Germline CDR1 is SNHLY and CDR2 is FYNNEI. The CDR3 DNA reads as TGTGCCAGCAGTCGCCTAGCGGCCTACAATGAGCAGTTCTTC. Protein sequence: CASSRLAAYNEQFF.

The CDR3 sequence is CASSQVVGGGFTNEQFF. The CDR3 DNA is TGTGCCAGCAGCCAAGTGGTGGGGGGAGGCTTCACCAATGAGCAGTTCTTC. The chain links TRBV4-2 to TRBJ2-1; the D gene is possibly TRBD2 (6 bases). This CDR3 contains 17 residues. Trimming removed 1 base from V and 6 bases from J, with 19 bases in between. In germline, CDR1 is LGHNA, CDR2 YNFKEQ.

Remarks on this clone: Additional DNA sequences in this sample encode the identical CDR3. The genes are TRBV27 and TRBJ1-1, with D possibly TRBD1 on 5 matching bases. The V end was cut by 5 bases, the J end by 2 bases, with 9 bases between. This CDR3 region has 13 residues. Germline CDR1 MNHEY, CDR2 SMNVEV (reference sequence). For the CDR3, the DNA is TGTGCCAGCAGTCAGACAGCTAACACTGAAGCTTTCTTT. Amino acid sequence: CASSQTANTEAFF.

The chain recombines TRBV28 with TRBJ1-2; D perhaps matches TRBD1 (6 bases). V lost 1 base to trimming and J lost 1 base, with 10 bases between them. The CDR3 sequence is 15 residues long. Germline-derived CDR1 and CDR2 are MDHEN and SYDVKM. The CDR3 protein is CASSLLAGVNYGYTF. The CDR3 DNA reads TGTGCCAGCAGTTTATTGGCAGGGGTTAACTATGGCTACACCTTC.

This CDR3 is CASSLAMAADTQYF. In DNA, the CDR3 is TGCGCCAGCAGCTTGGCCATGGCTGCAGATACGCAGTATTTT. The V gene is TRBV5-1, the J gene TRBJ2-3; unclear D gene. The V end lost 0 bases, the J end lost 4 bases, and 9 bases lay between the germline ends. This CDR3 comprises 14 residues. Germline assignment: CDR1 SGHRS and CDR2 YFSETQ.

The rearrangement links TRBV21-1 to TRBJ2-6; TRBD1 is taken as the D call from the table, unchecked against the DNA. TRBV21-1 is a recognized pseudogene. This CDR3 spans 23 amino acids. CDR3 in DNA: TGTGCCAGCAGCAACGAGGGGGCGGGCCGGGCCATCACCGTGAACTCTGGGGCCAACGTCCTGACTTTC. Translating gives CASSNEGAGRAITVNSGANVLTF.

This clone was seen once. The gene calls are TRBV6-2 or TRBV6-3 and TRBJ2-4, with TRBD2 matching 11 bases. Germline CDR1 and CDR2: MNHEY and SVGEGT. V dropped 5 bases and J dropped 1; count of bases not matched to a gene: 16. The CDR3 spans 20 residues. CDR3 sequence: CASSTPGLAGGHGAKNIQYF. The CDR3 DNA reads TGTGCCAGCAGTACCCCCGGGCTAGCGGGGGGCCATGGTGCCAAAAACATTCAGTACTTC.

The J gene is TRBJ1-1, the V gene TRBV6-2 or TRBV6-3, with 7 bases that match TRBD1. Germline V gives CDR1 MNHEY, CDR2 SVGEGT. The CDR3 is 14 residues long. Trimming at V came to 2 bases and at J to 3 bases, leaving 3 bases not matched to a gene. CDR3 DNA: TGTGCCAGCAGTTACGAGGGGGCTTACACTGAAGCTTTCTTT. Amino acid sequence: CASSYEGAYTEAFF.

This clone came up once. The chain employs TRBV7-2 and TRBJ1-2, with 9 bases fitting TRBD1. This CDR3 contains 14 residues. Germline trimming cut 0 bases from V and 5 bases from J; bases unmatched to any gene: 1. Germline V lookup: CDR1 SGHTA, CDR2 FQGNSA. This CDR3 reads CASSLAGQGYGYTF. Here the CDR3 DNA reads TGTGCCAGCAGCTTAGCCGGACAGGGGTATGGCTACACCTTC. Complete variable domain (other parts from reference TRBV7-2 and TRBJ1-2): GAGVSQSPSNKVTEKGKDVELRCDPISGHTALYWYRQSLGQGLEFLIYFQGNSAPDKSGLPSDRFSAERTGGSVSTLTIQRTQQEDSAVYLCASSLAGQGYGYTFGSGTRLTVV.